This T cell receptor beta chain is drawn from a study of T cells in Graves' hyperthyroidism and ophthalmopathy. Whole-study findings and limits: A model of 13 V-J features distinguished ophthalmopathy from stable hyperthyroidism.

Patients between 18 and 65 years old had hyperthyroidism, newly diagnosed and lasting under 2 months. Exclusion criteria comprised uncontrolled infection, other autoimmune disease, pregnancy or lactation. Authors of the study amplified TCR beta CDR3 regions from RNA transcripts. During a first-round RT-PCR of the TCR CDR3, the HTBI primer set was used. TCRdb re-analysed the multiplex PCR reads in MiXCR, keeping a single row per CDR3 protein. Altogether about 380,000 distinct CDR3 sequences are present, less than 15% being singletons, with the ten largest covering less than 25%. Between the trimmed V and J ends, which lost 3 bases and 6 bases, there was a span of 9 bases. CDR1 is DFQATT, CDR2 SNEGSKA, per germline (reference sequence). The CDR3 covers 13 residues. About this clonotype itself: Antigen unknown.

The chain combines TRBV20-1 with TRBJ1-6; D gene uncertain. This TCR came from a man younger than 40 with Graves' hyperthyroidism that later progressed to Graves' ophthalmopathy. The sample comprised blood. The CDR3 loop is CSARRTSNSPLHF. CDR3 nucleotides: TGCAGTGCTAGGCGGACCTCTAATTCACCCCTCCACTTT.